The next 16 T cell receptor beta chains were all read from a single sample in a study of metastatic and nonmetastatic thyroid tumors. No patient had received any treatment before thyroid surgery. With MiXCR, TCRdb called clones anew from the PCR reads. The repertoire holds 45,000 to 60,000 clones, with approximately 15% as singletons. Sequencing was performed on blood. All receptors derive from a female donor with papillary thyroid cancer or a benign thyroid nodule (not recorded which). Some clones in this sample may be carry-over from other donors' samples.

This clone has more than one count but fewer than ten. A junction boundary mismatches the germline segment, possibly from a read error. The chain uses TRBV28 and TRBJ1-2, with unresolved D. Germline CDR1 is MDHEN and CDR2 is SYDVKM. The CDR3 length is 14 residues. The CDR3 DNA reads as TGTGCCAGCAGCCTACATGGCGGGTACTATGGCTACACCTTT. Amino acid sequence: CASSLHGGYYGYTF.

The chain carries TRBV30 and TRBJ2-2, with D unclear. The germline CDR1 and CDR2 sequences are GTSNPN and SVGIG (reference sequence). The CDR3 sequence is 14 residues long. The germline V and J ends were trimmed by 2 bases and 3 bases, with 10 bases remaining between them. CDR3 in amino acids: CAWSTSPHTGELFF. The CDR3 DNA reads TGTGCCTGGAGTACCTCCCCGCACACCGGGGAGCTGTTTTTT.

Many counts were recorded for this clone. The chain combines TRBV7-2 with TRBJ1-5; D gene unclear. Germline V gene data show CDR1 as SGHTA and CDR2 as FQGNSA. The length of the CDR3 is 15 residues. The V end lost 3 bases, the J end lost 0 bases, and 9 bases lay between the germline ends. CDR3 residues: CASSFTLGSNQPQHF. CDR3 in DNA: TGTGCCAGCAGCTTTACCTTGGGTAGCAATCAGCCCCAGCATTTT.

There are many counts of this clone. This sequence joins TRBV4-1 and TRBJ2-5, with 12 bases matching TRBD2. This CDR3 has 17 amino acids. V dropped 3 bases and J dropped 2; count of bases not matched to a gene: 7. Germline V gene data show CDR1 as MGHRA and CDR2 as YSYEKL. The CDR3 region has the DNA TGCGCCAGCAGCCATTCCCGACTAGCGGGGGATCAAGAGACCCAGTACTTC. It encodes CASSHSRLAGDQETQYF.

For this clone: This may be a read error, as it is one base from a much larger clone. The rearrangement links TRBV6-2 or TRBV6-3 to TRBJ2-2; 9 bases agree with TRBD2. Germline CDR1 is MNHEY and CDR2 is SVGEGT. The length of the CDR3 is 19 residues. J was trimmed by 5 bases and V by 9 bases; bases with no gene match: 22. The CDR3 coding sequence is TGTGCCAGAGGGGCAGAGGGGCTAGCGGGGCGAAGCGGGACCGGGGAGCTGTTTTTT. Translation gives CARGAEGLAGRSGTGELFF.

This clone came up a few times. A much larger clone differs by one base, so this may be a read error. The chain employs TRBV9 and TRBJ1-4; D gene ambiguous. This CDR3 region has 15 residues. V lost 6 bases and J lost 8, with 20 bases in between. The germline gives CDR1 SGDLS, CDR2 YYNGEE. The CDR3 sequence is CASIPSGRAGEKLFF. The DNA for the CDR3 is TGTGCCAGCATCCCATCGGGGAGGGCGGGGGAAAAACTGTTTTTT.

This clone was detected many times. The chain employs TRBV11-2 and TRBJ1-3, with a weak D call TRBD1 (5 bases). Germline assignment: CDR1 SGHAT and CDR2 FQNNGV. Deletions cut 5 bases from V and 1 base from J, with 21 bases between. The CDR3 runs to 18 residues. CDR3 bases: TGTGCCAGCAGCCCCAACAGGCCGGCACCACTTTCTGGAAACACCATATATTTT. It yields the protein CASSPNRPAPLSGNTIYF.

This clone was detected many times. V usage is TRBV4-2 and J usage is TRBJ1-2, with D possibly TRBD1 on 5 matching bases. CDR1 is LGHNA, CDR2 YNFKEQ, per germline. The length of the CDR3 is 16 residues. V lost 2 bases and J 0 bases, leaving 13 bases between the germline ends. CDR3 nucleotides: TGTGCCAGCAGCCAATTTGAATCGGGACCTAACTATGGCTACACCTTC. Its protein product is CASSQFESGPNYGYTF.

This clone was recorded at least ten times. This chain links TRBV13 with TRBJ2-7, with 8 nucleotides matching TRBD2. V was clipped by 3 bases and J by 2 bases; unmatched bases: 3. This CDR3 region has 14 residues. Germline CDR1 reads PRHDT; CDR2 reads FYEKMQ (reference sequence). The DNA for the CDR3 is TGTGCCAGCAGCTTTGTGGGACTAGCCTACGAGCAGTACTTC. This sequence encodes CASSFVGLAYEQYF.

V gene TRBV20-1 combines with J gene TRBJ2-1, with 8 nucleotides matching TRBD2. V gave up 6 bases and J gave up 9 bases; unmatched junction bases: 22. The CDR3 has 17 residues. Germline V CDR1 and CDR2: DFQATT, SNEGSKA (reference sequence). CDR3 amino acids: CSAGRGEASGSNGEQFF. The CDR3 nucleotides read TGCAGTGCCGGGAGAGGGGAGGCGAGCGGGAGTAATGGTGAGCAGTTCTTC.

In its sample, this clone was seen many times. This chain uses TRBV28 with TRBJ1-1, with D uncertain. The CDR3 length is 13 residues. Germline V CDR1 and CDR2: MDHEN, SYDVKM. Trimming stripped 5 bases from V and 3 bases from J, with 10 bases between. The CDR3 bases are TGTGCCAGCAGTCCCCCCACGTACACTGAAGCTTTCTTT. Translation gives CASSPPTYTEAFF.

As concerns this clone: The junction shows a germline mismatch at one end, possibly a read error. The CDR3 here is CASSYYHGASSYEHYF. Written as DNA, the CDR3 is TGTGCCAGCAGTTACTACCATGGGGCTAGCTCCTACGAGCATTACTTC. This sequence joins TRBV6-5 and TRBJ2-7; D possibly uses TRBD1 or TRBD2 (5 bases each). The CDR3 spans 16 residues. Looked up from germline, CDR1 is MNHEY and CDR2 is SVGAGI.

The chain is built from TRBV4-2 and TRBJ1-1; perhaps TRBD1 as D (6 bases). Germline CDR1 and CDR2: LGHNA and YNFKEQ. V was shortened by 0 bases and J by 8 bases, with 10 bases between the two germline ends. The CDR3 sequence is 13 residues long. CDR3 DNA: TGTGCCAGCAGCCAAGATGACGACAGGGAAGCTTTCTTT. Residues: CASSQDDDREAFF.

Many counts were recorded for this clone. One junction end disagrees with the germline gene, perhaps due to a read error. This chain links TRBV5-4 with TRBJ2-1, with TRBD2 matching over 11 bases. CDR3 length: 16 residues. CDR1 is SGHNT, CDR2 YYREEE, per germline (reference sequence). The CDR3 nucleotides read TGTGCCAGCAGCGCGGCACCGGGACTAGCGGACCCTGGCGGCCTCTTC. It is translated as CASSAAPGLADPGGLF.

V gene TRBV3-1 combines with J gene TRBJ2-7; unclear D gene. This CDR3 has 14 residues. The V end lost 0 bases, the J end lost 3 bases, and 9 bases lay between the germline ends. In germline, CDR1 is LGHDT, CDR2 YNNKEL (reference sequence). CDR3 nucleotides: TGTGCCAGCAGCCAAGATGCTGGGCACTACGAGCAGTACTTC. Protein product: CASSQDAGHYEQYF.

This clone came up a few times. This chain links TRBV12-3 or TRBV12-4 with TRBJ1-2, with 10 bases matching TRBD1. The J segment lost 4 bases and the V segment lost 7 bases, leaving 6 bases of the junction unmatched. The CDR3 is 14 residues long. The CDR3 bases are TGTGCCAGCACCAAGACAGGGGGCTTCTATGGCTACACCTTC. Its protein is CASTKTGGFYGYTF.